The 2 T cell receptor beta chains given below trace back to one sample, sequenced in a study of tumor and adjacent non-tumor tissue in lung cancer. The library came from three nested PCR rounds adapted from ARM-PCR protocols. From the multiplex PCR reads, TCRdb called clonotypes with MiXCR, one entry per CDR3 protein. The sample lists roughly 75,000 distinct CDR3 sequences; under 80% were seen once. This sample's RNA came from whole unsorted tissue. The specimen was lung tumor tissue. These receptors were obtained from a woman in her fifties or sixties with non-small cell lung cancer.

This clonotype was observed many times. This chain joins TRBV10-3 and TRBJ2-5, with D possibly TRBD2 on 5 matching bases. This CDR3 region has 15 residues. Germline V lookup: CDR1 ENHRY, CDR2 SYGVKD. V lost 4 bases and J 5 bases, leaving 17 bases between the germline ends. The CDR3 DNA reads as TGTGCCATCAGTGGAGGGTCTCAGGTTGGGGAGACCCAGTACTTC. It translates to CAISGGSQVGETQYF.

Details on this clonotype: At one of its ends the junction is not consistent with the germline gene, which may arise from a read error. CDR3 in amino acids: CVSSSTGTGTF. The CDR3, as DNA: TGTGTCAGCAGCTCGACAGGGACGGGTACCTTC. The V and J genes are TRBV5-6 and TRBJ1-2; TRBD1 matches at 7 bases. Germline values: CDR1 SGHDT, CDR2 YYEEEE. The CDR3 is 11 amino acids.